The 10 T cell receptor beta chains given below trace back to one sample, sequenced in a study of shared clonotypes between healthy human individuals. The table came from immunoSEQ multiplex PCR; TCRdb's copy has only in-frame clones and leaves some out. The sample lists about 2.4 million clones, around nine tenths occurring once. What was sequenced was naive CD4+ T cells sorted from blood. Subset noted: CD45RA+ positively selected. The receptors stem from a man between 18 and 29 years old in good health.

The rearrangement joins TRBV13 to TRBJ1-1; D not resolved. The CDR3 loop spans 15 amino acids. The V gene's germline CDR1 is PRHDT and CDR2 FYEKMQ (reference sequence). V was shortened by 2 bases and J by 1 base, with 11 bases between the two germline ends. CDR3 region: CASSLIAGGNTEAFF. The DNA of the CDR3 is TGTGCCAGCAGCTTAATTGCGGGAGGGAACACTGAAGCTTTCTTT.

The chain carries TRBV5-1 and TRBJ2-7, with 7 nucleotides matching TRBD1. The CDR3 spans 15 residues. In germline, CDR1 is SGHRS, CDR2 YFSETQ. V was clipped by 4 bases and J by 0 bases; unmatched bases: 7. In nucleotides, the CDR3 is TGCGCCAGCAGCCCCTTACAGGGGTACTCCTACGAGCAGTACTTC. Its translation: CASSPLQGYSYEQYF.

V and J are TRBV4-1 and TRBJ2-1; tentative D call: TRBD2 (6 bases). Germline CDR1 reads MGHRA; CDR2 reads YSYEKL. Trimming shortened V by 6 bases and J by 4 bases, and 13 bases separated the two germline ends. This CDR3 has 14 residues. The CDR3 bases are TGCGCCAGCAGGCAGGAGGGATTTTACAATGAGCAGTTCTTC. Its protein is CASRQEGFYNEQFF.

This chain connects TRBV5-6 to TRBJ2-3; D not certain. The CDR3 contains 16 residues. V was clipped by 4 bases and J by 3 bases, with 18 bases between them. The germline CDR1 and CDR2 sequences are SGHDT and YYEEEE. DNA for the CDR3: TGTGCCAGCAGCAGGAGAGAGGCCGCCTCGACAGATACGCAGTATTTT. Its protein product is CASSRREAASTDTQYF.

J is TRBJ1-2 and V is TRBV7-2; tentative D call: TRBD1 (5 bases). Germline V gene data show CDR1 as SGHTA and CDR2 as FQGNSA. V lost 2 bases and J lost 1, with 17 bases in between. The CDR3 is 17 amino acids. CDR3 bases: TGTGCCAGCAGCTTATACGCGGTGGGGACCTTTAACTATGGCTACACCTTC. Translated, it gives CASSLYAVGTFNYGYTF.

This chain joins TRBV6-1 and TRBJ1-2; D gene unclear. In germline, CDR1 is MNHNS, CDR2 SASEGT. The CDR3 loop spans 11 amino acids. V lost 5 bases and J lost 7, with 8 bases in between. The CDR3 region has the DNA TGTGCCAGCAGTCCCGACATTGGCTACACCTTC. Translating it yields CASSPDIGYTF.

The genes are TRBV25-1 and TRBJ2-7; a possible D gene is TRBD2 (7 bases). Between the trimmed V and J ends, which lost 1 base and 2 bases, there was a span of 18 bases. Germline CDR1 and CDR2: MGHDK and SYGVNS. This CDR3 is built from 17 residues. The CDR3 loop reads CASSESHRGALTYEQYF. CDR3 nucleotide sequence: TGTGCCAGCAGTGAATCACACCGGGGGGCGTTGACCTACGAGCAGTACTTC.

The chain uses TRBV7-9 and TRBJ2-5; 12 bases are a match to TRBD2. The CDR3 totals 16 residues. Germline lookup yields CDR1 SEHNR and CDR2 FQNEAQ (reference sequence). V gave up 0 bases and J gave up 2 bases; unmatched junction bases: 1. The DNA for the CDR3 is TGTGCCAGCAGCTTAGCCGGACTAGCGGGACAAGAGACCCAGTACTTC. It encodes CASSLAGLAGQETQYF. The variable domain in full, with the rest retrieved from reference TRBV7-9 and TRBJ2-5, is DTGVSQNPRHKITKRGQNVTFRCDPISEHNRLYWYRQTLGQGPEFLTYFQNEAQLEKSRLLSDRFSAERPKGSFSTLEIQRTEQGDSAMYLCASSLAGLAGQETQYFGPGTRLLVL.

The rearrangement joins TRBV7-3 to TRBJ1-1; 7 bases are shared with TRBD1. The CDR3 spans 16 residues. J lost 1 base, V lost 5 bases, and 10 bases had no gene match. The germline gives CDR1 SGHTA, CDR2 FQGTGA. The CDR3 nucleotides are TGTGCCAGCAGCCCCCTGATGACAGGGCGGAACACTGAAGCTTTCTTT. This codes for CASSPLMTGRNTEAFF.

This clone occurred once. The chain joins TRBV10-3 to TRBJ1-1, with no clear D. The CDR3 spans 13 residues. V lost 0 bases and J 5 bases, leaving 7 bases between the germline ends. Germline assignment: CDR1 ENHRY and CDR2 SYGVKD. The CDR3 sequence: CAISESRQTEAFF. In DNA form, the CDR3 reads TGTGCCATCAGTGAGTCGAGGCAAACTGAAGCTTTCTTT.